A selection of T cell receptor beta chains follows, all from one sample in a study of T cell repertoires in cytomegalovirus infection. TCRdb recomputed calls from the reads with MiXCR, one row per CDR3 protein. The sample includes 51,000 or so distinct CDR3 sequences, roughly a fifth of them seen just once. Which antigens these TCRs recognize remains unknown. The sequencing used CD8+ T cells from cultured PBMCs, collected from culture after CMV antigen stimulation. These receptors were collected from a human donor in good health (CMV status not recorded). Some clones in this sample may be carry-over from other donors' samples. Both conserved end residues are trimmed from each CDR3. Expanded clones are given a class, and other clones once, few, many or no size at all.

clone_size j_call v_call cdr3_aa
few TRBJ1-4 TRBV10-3 AISEGTGENEKLF
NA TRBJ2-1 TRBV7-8 ASSPGQGADYNEQF
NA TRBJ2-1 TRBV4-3 ASSQEEGWGFFLYNEQF
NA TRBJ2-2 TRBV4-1 ASSQDKAGGTGELF
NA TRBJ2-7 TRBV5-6 ASSRTSGGERGEQY
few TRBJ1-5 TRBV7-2 ASSFGNQPQH
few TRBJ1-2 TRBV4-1 ASSQELQGKYGYT
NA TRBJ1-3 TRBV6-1 ASSEAGNSGNTIY
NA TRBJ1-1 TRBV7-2 ASSLAAGRIMNTEAF
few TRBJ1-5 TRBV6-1 ASIGWTGGSKPYIRNQPQH
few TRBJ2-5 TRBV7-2 ASSAITGGQETQY
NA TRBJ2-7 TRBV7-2 ASIPRQGIPYEQY
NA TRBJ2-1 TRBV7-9 ASSPSGSYNEQF
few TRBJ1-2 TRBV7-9 ASSSTPDNSYGYT
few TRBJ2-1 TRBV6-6 ASSYHPDNEQF
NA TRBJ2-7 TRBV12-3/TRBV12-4 ASSSGPLPHEQY
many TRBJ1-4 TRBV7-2 ASSQGWITNEKLF
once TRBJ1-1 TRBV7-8 ASSFGTALNTEAF
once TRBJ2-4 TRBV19 ASSKTSGDKNIQY
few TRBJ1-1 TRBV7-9 ASNGEGAGTEAF
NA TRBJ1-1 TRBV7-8 ASSYGGTPEAF
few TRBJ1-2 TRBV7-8 ASSSADDPFYGYT
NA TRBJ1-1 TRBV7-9 ASSFGLNEAF
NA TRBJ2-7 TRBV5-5 ASSFTSGTGGDEQY
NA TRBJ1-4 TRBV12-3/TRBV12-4 ASSPGQGADEKLF
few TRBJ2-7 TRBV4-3 ASSQRVGEQY
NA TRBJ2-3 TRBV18 ASSPRQGAGTDTQY
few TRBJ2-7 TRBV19 ASSMGRGASYEQY
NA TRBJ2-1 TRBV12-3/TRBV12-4 ASSEGQGNYNEQF
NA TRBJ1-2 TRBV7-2 ASSVRDRAQANYGYT
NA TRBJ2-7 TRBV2 ASISPGTGILEQY
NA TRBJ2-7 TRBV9 ASSVGDSSYEQY